This record concerns one T cell receptor (beta chain) sequence. The target antigen is unknown. This was the immunoSEQ version 4 assay in survey mode. Sequencing used immunoSEQ multiplex PCR; TCRdb keeps in-frame clones, though not all of them. Of some 58,000 clones listed, more than 70% are singletons. This record comes from a study of persistence of HIV-infected CD4 T cells. Overall study context: The sample holds CD4+ T cells responsive to CMV or HIV-1 Gag. General study results and limits: TCR oligoclonality correlated with proviral oligoclonality in the same sorted populations.

The CDR3 runs to 15 residues. Germline CDR1 MDHEN, CDR2 SYDVKM. After removal of 6 bases from V and 7 bases from J, the junction contained 7 bases not matched to a gene. The stimulus was an HIV-1 Gag 15-mer peptide pool, 0.95 to 1 ug/peptide/mL. Sorted nonresponding memory CD4+ T cells were CD40L-negative, CD69-negative, CD45RO-high. Suppressive ART was started during chronic HIV-1 infection in these adults. The receptor comes from an adult man with HIV who was CMV-seropositive. The material was CD4+ T cells sorted from PBMCs after approximately 19-hour stimulation, obtained from a patient who received antiretroviral therapy. The rearrangement uses TRBV28 and TRBJ1-6; 9 bases map to TRBD1. CDR3 amino acids: CASSYADRGNSPLHF. Written as DNA, the CDR3 is TGTGCCAGCAGCTACGCCGACAGGGGGAATTCACCCCTCCACTTT.